Shown below are 23 T cell receptor beta chains from a single sample sequenced in a study of shared clonotypes between healthy human individuals. Data came from immunoSEQ multiplex PCR; TCRdb stores just in-frame clones and leaves some out. The sample lists approximately 510,000 clones; 60% to 85% were seen once. The source material was PBMCs. Receptor source: a woman aged 40 to 50 in good health. Some clones in this sample may be carry-over from other donors' samples.

V is TRBV27 and J is TRBJ2-1; D unresolved. The CDR3 consists of 14 residues. Germline loops: CDR1 MNHEY, CDR2 SMNVEV (reference sequence). Trimming removed 4 bases from V and 2 bases from J, with 9 bases in between. The CDR3 protein is CASSSTSPYNEQFF. The CDR3 coding sequence is TGTGCCAGCAGTTCGACTTCCCCCTACAATGAGCAGTTCTTC.

This clone has only a few counts. This rearrangement joins TRBV10-3 to TRBJ1-4, with D possibly TRBD1 on 5 matching bases. Trimming removed 4 bases from V and 5 bases from J, with 8 bases in between. The germline V gene has CDR1 ENHRY and CDR2 SYGVKD. The length of the CDR3 is 13 residues. CDR3 sequence: CAISGQRNEKLFF. For the CDR3, the DNA is TGTGCCATCAGTGGACAGAGAAATGAAAAACTGTTTTTT.

This clone showed up just a few times. Other DNA sequences in the same sample also yield this CDR3. The chain combines TRBV2 with TRBJ1-5, with D hard to call. This CDR3 comprises 15 residues. V dropped 2 bases and J dropped 0 bases, with 8 bases sitting between them. CDR1 is SNHLY, CDR2 FYNNEI, per germline. The CDR3 DNA is TGTGCCAGCAGTGAATTGAGGGATAGCAATCAGCCCCAGCATTTT. It yields the protein CASSELRDSNQPQHF.

The V and J genes are TRBV29-1 and TRBJ2-7; TRBD1 might be the D (5 bases). Germline V gives CDR1 SQVTM, CDR2 ANQGSEA. The germline V and J ends were trimmed by 7 bases and 3 bases, with 13 bases remaining between them. CDR3 length: 12 residues. CDR3 DNA sequence: TGCAGCGCAGGTGACAGCAGCTACGAGCAGTACTTC. Protein: CSAGDSSYEQYF.

The chain joins TRBV30 to TRBJ1-1, with 11 bases lining up with TRBD1. J was trimmed by 5 bases and V by 3 bases; bases with no gene match: 8. The germline V gene has CDR1 GTSNPN and CDR2 SVGIG (reference sequence). The CDR3 consists of 15 residues. CDR3 in DNA: TGTGCCTGGAGGTACTTGGGACAGGGGGTGACTGAAGCTTTCTTT. Amino acid sequence: CAWRYLGQGVTEAFF.

The CDR3 is CASSTHHRGAYQETQYF. The CDR3, as DNA: TGTGCCAGCAGTACCCATCACAGGGGCGCGTACCAAGAGACCCAGTACTTC. The rearrangement joins TRBV28 to TRBJ2-5; 7 bases fit TRBD1. From germline, CDR1 is MDHEN and CDR2 SYDVKM. This CDR3 contains 17 residues. V dropped 5 bases and J dropped 0; count of bases not matched to a gene: 12.

This clone was counted a single time. This chain connects TRBV28 to TRBJ2-7; 9 bases fit TRBD1. CDR3 length: 17 amino acids. After removal of 5 bases from V and 3 bases from J, the junction contained 14 bases not matched to a gene. The germline V gene encodes CDR1 MDHEN and CDR2 SYDVKM. CDR3: CASSPLSADRGYYEQYF. The DNA for the CDR3 is TGTGCCAGCAGTCCCCTTAGCGCGGACAGGGGATACTACGAGCAGTACTTC. Full variable domain (outside the CDR3, taken from reference TRBV28 and TRBJ2-7): DVKVTQSSRYLVKRTGEKVFLECVQDMDHENMFWYRQDPGLGLRLIYFSYDVKMKEKGDIPEGYSVSREKKERFSLILESASTNQTSMYLCASSPLSADRGYYEQYFGPGTRLTVT.

The chain's CDR3 is CSLQRSYEQYF. The CDR3 region has the DNA TGCAGTCTGCAGAGGTCCTACGAGCAGTACTTC. V gene TRBV20-1 combines with J gene TRBJ2-7; unclear D gene. The germline V gene encodes CDR1 DFQATT and CDR2 SNEGSKA (reference sequence). The CDR3 sequence is 11 residues long. V dropped 8 bases and J dropped 1 base, with 9 bases sitting between them.

The chain joins TRBV5-1 to TRBJ2-3; no reliable D call. Germline lookup yields CDR1 SGHRS and CDR2 YFSETQ. This CDR3 region has 13 residues. The V end lost 3 bases, the J end lost 6 bases, and 11 bases lay between the germline ends. The CDR3 loop reads CASSSGSSDTQYF. The DNA for the CDR3 is TGCGCCAGCAGCTCCGGTTCCTCGGATACGCAGTATTTT.

The genes are TRBV9 and TRBJ2-1; TRBD2 agrees at 9 bases. V shed 4 bases and J 3 bases; nucleotides not matched to a gene: 8. This CDR3 comprises 16 residues. CDR1 is SGDLS, CDR2 YYNGEE, per germline. CDR3 protein: CASSPKRTSVYNEQFF. Here the CDR3 DNA reads TGTGCCAGCAGCCCAAAACGGACTAGCGTCTACAATGAGCAGTTCTTC. Full variable domain (remainder filled in from reference TRBV9 and TRBJ2-1): DSGVTQTPKHLITATGQRVTLRCSPRSGDLSVYWYQQSLDQGLQFLIQYYNGEERAKGNILERFSAQQFPDLHSELNLSSLELGDSALYFCASSPKRTSVYNEQFFGPGTRLTVL.

The V gene is TRBV30, the J gene TRBJ1-5, with unresolved D. Germline values: CDR1 GTSNPN, CDR2 SVGIG (reference sequence). The V and J ends lost 0 bases and 3 bases respectively, with 9 bases between them. This CDR3 comprises 14 residues. Here the CDR3 reads CAWSVQSFNQPQHF. For the CDR3, the DNA is TGTGCCTGGAGTGTACAGAGTTTCAATCAGCCCCAGCATTTT.

The V call is TRBV28, the J call TRBJ2-1; D perhaps matches TRBD2 (5 bases). This CDR3 comprises 9 residues. Deletions cut 8 bases from V and 12 bases from J, with 8 bases between. Germline loops: CDR1 MDHEN, CDR2 SYDVKM. This CDR3 is CASELAQFF. Here the CDR3 DNA reads TGTGCCAGCGAGCTAGCGCAGTTCTTC. Looking up the rest from reference TRBV28 and TRBJ2-1 gives the full variable domain: DVKVTQSSRYLVKRTGEKVFLECVQDMDHENMFWYRQDPGLGLRLIYFSYDVKMKEKGDIPEGYSVSREKKERFSLILESASTNQTSMYLCASELAQFFGPGTRLTVL.

The chain couples TRBV10-1 to TRBJ2-5; TRBD2 matches at 8 bases. The V and J ends lost 6 bases and 3 bases, in that order; junction bases with no gene match: 3. This CDR3 has 13 amino acids. CDR1 is WNHNN and CDR2 is SYGVQD in the germline V gene (reference sequence). The DNA of the CDR3 is TGCGCCAGCAGACGGCGGGAGGAAGAGACCCAGTACTTC. This sequence encodes CASRRREEETQYF.

The V gene is TRBV7-3, the J gene TRBJ2-5; D perhaps matches TRBD1 (5 bases). V lost 5 bases, J lost 4 bases, and 17 bases lay in between. The germline CDR1 and CDR2 sequences are SGHTA and FQGTGA. The CDR3 is 15 residues long. The chain's CDR3 is CASSPSDQGVETQYF. CDR3 bases: TGTGCCAGCAGCCCTTCCGACCAAGGGGTAGAGACCCAGTACTTC.

The chain recombines TRBV7-3 with TRBJ2-3; D is unclear. This CDR3 comprises 13 residues. Looked up from germline, CDR1 is SGHTA and CDR2 is FQGTGA. V lost 2 bases and J 1 base, leaving 4 bases between the germline ends. CDR3 sequence: CASSLSRTDTQYF. The CDR3 DNA follows: TGTGCCAGCAGCTTATCCCGCACAGATACGCAGTATTTT.

The V and J genes are TRBV28 and TRBJ2-5; TRBD2 matches 12 bases. V lost 4 bases to trimming and J lost 3 bases; unmatched junction nucleotides: 6. This CDR3 contains 16 residues. Per germline, CDR1 MDHEN and CDR2 SYDVKM. The CDR3 loop reads CASSSPRLAGEETQYF. As DNA, the CDR3 is TGTGCCAGCAGTTCCCCGCGACTAGCGGGAGAAGAGACCCAGTACTTC. Filled out from reference TRBV28 and TRBJ2-5, the complete variable domain reads DVKVTQSSRYLVKRTGEKVFLECVQDMDHENMFWYRQDPGLGLRLIYFSYDVKMKEKGDIPEGYSVSREKKERFSLILESASTNQTSMYLCASSSPRLAGEETQYFGPGTRLLVL.

The chain combines TRBV7-3 with TRBJ2-4; tentative D call: TRBD2 (5 bases). This CDR3 comprises 15 residues. Trimming took 3 bases from V and 2 from J, leaving 11 bases between them. The V gene's germline CDR1 is SGHTA and CDR2 FQGTGA. CDR3 region: CASSFPLETKNIQYF. CDR3 coding DNA: TGTGCCAGCAGCTTCCCACTAGAGACCAAAAACATTCAGTACTTC.

The gene calls are TRBV27 and TRBJ2-1, with D perhaps assigned TRBD1 or TRBD2 (5 bases each). Germline lookup yields CDR1 MNHEY and CDR2 SMNVEV (reference sequence). CDR3 length equals 13 residues. Trimming stripped 8 bases from V and 5 bases from J, with 13 bases between. DNA for the CDR3: TGTGCCAGCGCTTGGGACCGAAACAATGAGCAGTTCTTC. Encoded protein: CASAWDRNNEQFF.

J is TRBJ2-5 and V is TRBV6-1; 7 nucleotides match TRBD1. Unmatched junction bases numbered 7, after V lost 6 bases and J lost 0 bases. The CDR3 consists of 15 residues. In germline, CDR1 is MNHNS, CDR2 SASEGT. The CDR3 region is CASSAEGTDQETQYF. The CDR3 nucleotides read TGTGCCAGCAGCGCTGAGGGGACAGACCAAGAGACCCAGTACTTC.

The rearrangement uses TRBV7-6 and TRBJ2-2; D is unresolved. V was clipped by 1 base and J by 8 bases, with 5 bases between them. This CDR3 region has 12 residues. Germline-derived CDR1 and CDR2 are SGHVS and FNYEAQ. The CDR3 protein is CASSLDLGELFF. In DNA form, the CDR3 reads TGTGCCAGCAGCTTAGATCTAGGGGAGCTGTTTTTT.

The chain recombines TRBV5-4 with TRBJ1-5; D is uncertain. There are 14 residues in the CDR3. Germline-derived CDR1 and CDR2 are SGHNT and YYREEE (reference sequence). V was pared by 0 bases and J by 1 base, with 5 bases between. The DNA of the CDR3 is TGTGCCAGCAGCTTGGAGGGCAGCAATCAGCCCCAGCATTTT. As protein: CASSLEGSNQPQHF.

V usage is TRBV5-4 and J usage is TRBJ2-5; TRBD1 is a possible D gene (5 bases). Germline CDR1 is SGHNT and CDR2 is YYREEE (reference sequence). The CDR3 is 14 residues long. With 3 bases removed from V and 6 bases from J, the gap between germline ends came to 15 bases. CDR3 protein: CASSSLVGAKTQYF. CDR3 nucleotides: TGTGCCAGCAGCTCCCTAGTTGGGGCCAAGACCCAGTACTTC.

The chain couples TRBV19 to TRBJ1-5, with 7 bases fitting TRBD1. V shed 3 bases and J 7 bases; nucleotides not matched to a gene: 6. CDR1 is LNHDA and CDR2 is SQIVND in the germline V gene (reference sequence). This CDR3 is 14 amino acids long. This CDR3 reads CASSMAQGEQPQHF. The CDR3 DNA sequence: TGTGCCAGTAGTATGGCCCAGGGGGAACAGCCCCAGCATTTT. Supplemented by reference TRBV19 and TRBJ1-5, the full variable domain reads DGGITQSPKYLFRKEGQNVTLSCEQNLNHDAMYWYRQDPGQGLRLIYYSQIVNDFQKGDIAEGYSVSREKKESFPLTVTSAQKNPTAFYLCASSMAQGEQPQHFGDGTRLSIL.